These 25 T cell receptor beta chains were sequenced from one sample in a study of cytomegalovirus exposure and HLA in healthy donors. 13 Jbeta primers and 60 Vbeta primers were used for the PCR. Generated by immunoSEQ multiplex PCR, the TCRdb table keeps only in-frame clones and is missing some. Among tens of thousands of clones listed, 60% to 80% were seen once. Sequenced material: PBMCs. All receptors come from a man aged 60 to 75 in good health and CMV-seronegative.

The chain uses TRBV5-1 and TRBJ1-2; tentative D call: TRBD1 (6 bases). The CDR3 totals 13 residues. Trimming removed 3 bases at V and 7 bases at J, with 13 bases between. The V gene's germline CDR1 is SGHRS and CDR2 YFSETQ. The CDR3 reads CASSSTGGFGYTF. The DNA for the CDR3 is TGCGCCAGCAGCTCAACGGGGGGCTTTGGCTACACCTTC.

The V and J genes are TRBV18 and TRBJ1-2, with D maybe TRBD1 (6 bases). The CDR3 runs 16 residues. Germline loops: CDR1 KGHSH, CDR2 LQKENI. Trimming cost V 5 bases and J 4 bases, with 20 bases left between them. CDR3 bases: TGTGCCAGCTCATACCAGTCCGCAGGGGTCAGCTATGGCTACACCTTC. Its translation is CASSYQSAGVSYGYTF.

This clone was seen a handful of times. The chain uses TRBV18 and TRBJ1-1, with TRBD1 matching 12 bases. From germline, CDR1 is KGHSH and CDR2 LQKENI. V trimming: 2 bases; J trimming: 6 bases; junction bases outside the gene matches: 7. This CDR3 has 16 residues. The CDR3 here is CASSPGGTGGAAEAFF. CDR3 nucleotides: TGTGCCAGCTCACCAGGTGGGACAGGGGGCGCGGCTGAAGCTTTCTTT.

This clone occurred once. The chain employs TRBV18 and TRBJ1-5, with a weak D call TRBD1 (5 bases). CDR3 length: 18 amino acids. V lost 2 bases and J lost 2, with 19 bases in between. Germline CDR1 is KGHSH and CDR2 is LQKENI. The CDR3 is CASSPAAGPGIRNQPQHF. In DNA form, the CDR3 reads TGTGCCAGCTCACCAGCGGCAGGGCCAGGGATACGCAATCAGCCCCAGCATTTT.

The genes are TRBV5-5 and TRBJ2-3, with 14 positions matching TRBD2. This CDR3 region has 15 residues. Per the germline V gene, CDR1 is SGHKS and CDR2 is YYEKEE (reference sequence). Trimming at V came to 4 bases and at J to 10 bases, leaving 8 bases not matched to a gene. The CDR3 DNA reads TGTGCCAGCAGCACGGGACTAGCGGGAGTTATTGCGCAGTATTTT. Amino acid sequence: CASSTGLAGVIAQYF.

V usage is TRBV30 and J usage is TRBJ1-6, with 7 nucleotides matching TRBD1. CDR3 length: 15 amino acids. J lost 2 bases, V lost 0 bases, and 1 base had no gene match. Germline CDR1 reads GTSNPN; CDR2 reads SVGIG (reference sequence). CDR3 region: CAWSVTGAYNSPLHF. CDR3 DNA: TGTGCCTGGAGTGTAACAGGGGCCTATAATTCACCCCTCCACTTT.

The CDR3 DNA reads as TGTGCCAGTAGAGACAGGGTAGCATCACCCCTCCACTTT. Encoded protein: CASRDRVASPLHF. The chain carries TRBV19 and TRBJ1-6; TRBD1 matches 7 bases. V was pared by 6 bases and J by 10 bases, with 6 bases of the junction left unmatched. The CDR3 runs to 13 residues. Germline CDR1 LNHDA, CDR2 SQIVND (reference sequence). The entire variable domain, with the rest obtained from reference TRBV19 and TRBJ1-6, is as follows: DGGITQSPKYLFRKEGQNVTLSCEQNLNHDAMYWYRQDPGQGLRLIYYSQIVNDFQKGDIAEGYSVSREKKESFPLTVTSAQKNPTAFYLCASRDRVASPLHFGNGTRLTVT.

A note on this clone: The junction does not match germline at one end; this may be a read error. The chain joins TRBV18 to TRBJ1-2; D gene unclear. The CDR3 consists of 14 residues. The germline V gene has CDR1 KGHSH and CDR2 LQKENI. The CDR3 is CASSTTSRNYGYPF. DNA of the CDR3: TGTGCCAGCTCAACCACTTCACGGAACTATGGCTACCCCTTC. The full variable domain, in which reference TRBV18 and TRBJ1-2 provide the parts outside the CDR3, is NAGVMQNPRHLVRRRGQEARLRCSPMKGHSHVYWYRQLPEEGLKFMVYLQKENIIDESGMPKERFSAEFPKEGPSILRIQQVVRGDSAAYFCASSTTSRNYGYPFGSGTRLTVV.

This clone was detected only a few times. The rearrangement joins TRBV7-8 to TRBJ2-5; 9 bases are a match to TRBD1. This CDR3 spans 15 amino acids. Trimming cost V 5 bases and J 5 bases; bases outside gene matches: 9. Germline lookup yields CDR1 SGHVS and CDR2 FQNEAQ. The CDR3 reads CASSQGQGRVETQYF. The CDR3 nucleotides read TGTGCCAGCAGCCAAGGACAGGGGCGTGTGGAGACCCAGTACTTC. The full variable domain, with the rest looked up from reference TRBV7-8 and TRBJ2-5, is GAGVSQSPRYKVAKRGQDVALRCDPISGHVSLFWYQQALGQGPEFLTYFQNEAQLDKSGLPSDRFFAERPEGSVSTLKIQRTQQEDSAVYLCASSQGQGRVETQYFGPGTRLLVL.

This clone was seen just once. The chain carries TRBV9 and TRBJ2-7, with a tentative D call TRBD2 (5 bases). V lost 0 bases to trimming and J lost 6 bases, with 19 bases between them. Germline assignment: CDR1 SGDLS and CDR2 YYNGEE. The CDR3 covers 16 residues. DNA of the CDR3: TGTGCCAGCAGCGTAGGTGGGAGTGTCTTTATGGGCGAGCAGTACTTC. Its translation is CASSVGGSVFMGEQYF. Based on the CDR3 plus reference TRBV9 and TRBJ2-7, the full variable domain is DSGVTQTPKHLITATGQRVTLRCSPRSGDLSVYWYQQSLDQGLQFLIQYYNGEERAKGNILERFSAQQFPDLHSELNLSSLELGDSALYFCASSVGGSVFMGEQYFGPGTRLTVT.

The chain employs TRBV7-6 and TRBJ1-1; the D is unclear. The V gene lost 5 bases and the J gene lost 1 base, with 11 bases spanning the gap. In germline, CDR1 is SGHVS, CDR2 FNYEAQ. The CDR3 totals 14 residues. As DNA, the CDR3 is TGTGCCAGCAGCCTTACCCGGGGGAACACTGAAGCTTTCTTT. Protein sequence: CASSLTRGNTEAFF.

V gene TRBV11-2 combines with J gene TRBJ2-5, with 12 bases matching TRBD2. CDR1 and CDR2 from the germline V gene are SGHAT and FQNNGV. J gave up 2 bases and V 3 bases, and 4 bases lay outside the gene matches. The CDR3 runs 16 residues. CDR3 region: CASSLTGLAGQETQYF. The CDR3 DNA reads as TGTGCCAGCAGCTTGACTGGACTAGCGGGGCAAGAGACCCAGTACTTC.

The chain has TRBV18 and TRBJ2-7, with 9 positions matching TRBD2. Germline loops: CDR1 KGHSH, CDR2 LQKENI. With 1 base clipped from V and 0 bases from J, the junction kept 10 bases outside the gene matches. CDR3 length: 18 residues. CDR3 coding DNA: TGTGCCAGCTCACCACTAAGCGGGAGGACTATGAGCTCCTACGAGCAGTACTTC. It encodes CASSPLSGRTMSSYEQYF.

This sequence joins TRBV7-9 and TRBJ2-5; 7 bases map to TRBD1. The CDR3 runs to 14 residues. Germline V CDR1 and CDR2: SEHNR, FQNEAQ (reference sequence). J lost 3 bases, V lost 2 bases, and 3 bases had no gene match. The CDR3 DNA is TGTGCCAGCAGCTTATGGGGGACAGAAGAGACCCAGTACTTC. It is translated as CASSLWGTEETQYF.

The chain employs TRBV7-3 and TRBJ2-3; a weak D match, TRBD2 (5 bases). V lost 0 bases and J 6 bases, leaving 7 bases between the germline ends. Germline V gene lookup returns CDR1 SGHTA and CDR2 FQGTGA. This CDR3 comprises 13 residues. The CDR3 loop reads CASSLTAGDTQYF. As DNA, the CDR3 is TGTGCCAGCAGCTTAACGGCGGGCGATACGCAGTATTTT.

This chain uses TRBV28 with TRBJ2-1; the D gene is possibly TRBD2 (6 bases). The CDR3 extends over 16 amino acids. Germline CDR1 reads MDHEN; CDR2 reads SYDVKM. Trimming removed 5 bases at V and 0 bases at J, with 14 bases between. The CDR3 spells CASSRNLASSYNEQFF. CDR3 coding DNA: TGTGCCAGCAGTCGAAACCTAGCGAGCTCCTACAATGAGCAGTTCTTC.

This sequence joins TRBV5-1 and TRBJ2-5; D unclear. The DNA end is more similar to TRBJ2-7, so the J call may be wrong. The length of the CDR3 is 13 residues. Germline lookup yields CDR1 SGHRS and CDR2 YFSETQ. In DNA, the CDR3 is TGCGCCAGCAGCCCCGCCTTGGTTTACGAGCAGTACTTC. Amino acid sequence: CASSPALVYEQYF.

This clone was seen more than once but under ten times. The V call is TRBV19, the J call TRBJ1-1; a weak D match, TRBD1 (6 bases). The CDR3 contains 14 residues. Trimming removed 7 bases at V and 5 bases at J, with 17 bases between. Germline loops: CDR1 LNHDA, CDR2 SQIVND (reference sequence). The CDR3 spells CASTADTRGTEAFF. The CDR3 DNA reads as TGTGCCAGTACGGCGGACACAAGGGGGACTGAAGCTTTCTTT.

The V and J genes are TRBV5-1 and TRBJ2-2; TRBD2 matches 8 bases. The V gene end was trimmed by 7 bases and the J gene end by 0 bases; junction bases not matched to a gene: 2. The germline gives CDR1 SGHRS, CDR2 YFSETQ. This CDR3 has 14 amino acids. CDR3 DNA: TGCGCCAGCCATAGCGGGGCGAACACCGGGGAGCTGTTTTTT. Amino acids: CASHSGANTGELFF.

This chain joins TRBV28 and TRBJ2-7, with TRBD1 matching 9 bases. The CDR3 contains 15 residues. Unmatched junction bases numbered 10, after V lost 6 bases and J lost 4 bases. CDR1 and CDR2 (germline): MDHEN, SYDVKM. The CDR3 is CASSSLDRGWYEQYF. The CDR3 DNA follows: TGTGCCAGCAGCTCTCTGGACAGGGGATGGTACGAGCAGTACTTC.

The chain uses TRBV2 and TRBJ1-3; TRBD1 is a possible D gene (5 bases). From germline, CDR1 is SNHLY and CDR2 FYNNEI. V was shortened by 6 bases and J by 8 bases, with 26 bases between the two germline ends. The CDR3 covers 17 residues. The CDR3 DNA is TGTGCCAGCAGCCGGGGGGGACGGGGTGGGGTCCAGGACACCATATATTTT. Translated: CASSRGGRGGVQDTIYF.

Worth noting for this clone: A junction boundary mismatches the germline segment, possibly from a read error. The V gene is TRBV7-7, the J gene TRBJ2-5; D not certain. Germline V gene data show CDR1 as SSHAT and CDR2 as FNYEAQ (reference sequence). This CDR3 comprises 13 residues. The CDR3 here is CASSFTVQETQYF. The CDR3, as DNA: TGTGCTAGCAGCTTCACAGTACAAGAGACCCAGTACTTC.

This chain links TRBV7-9 with TRBJ1-1, with 7 bases that match TRBD1. J lost 5 bases, V lost 5 bases, and 8 bases had no gene match. This CDR3 has 14 residues. Germline lookup yields CDR1 SEHNR and CDR2 FQNEAQ (reference sequence). CDR3 DNA sequence: TGTGCCAGCAGCCCCCTTCAGGGGGGAACTGAAGCTTTCTTT. Translation gives CASSPLQGGTEAFF.

This rearrangement joins TRBV7-9 to TRBJ1-5; 7 nucleotides align to TRBD1. The CDR3 is 15 residues long. V was pared by 3 bases and J by 5 bases, with 7 bases of the junction left unmatched. The germline V gene encodes CDR1 SEHNR and CDR2 FQNEAQ (reference sequence). The CDR3 loop is CASSFETGKDQPQHF. The CDR3 region has the DNA TGTGCCAGCAGCTTCGAGACAGGGAAGGATCAGCCCCAGCATTTT.

This clone was found a few times. The chain recombines TRBV6-5 with TRBJ2-7, with 10 bases aligning to TRBD1. Germline lookup yields CDR1 MNHEY and CDR2 SVGAGI. V lost 6 bases and J lost 7; bases outside the gene matches: 9. This CDR3 is 14 amino acids long. For the CDR3, the DNA is TGTGCCAGCAGCCGGGGACAGGGGTTGTGGGAGCAGTACTTC. Translation: CASSRGQGLWEQYF.